This T cell receptor beta chain was sequenced during a study of post-analysis software for immune sequencing data. Background on the study: Recorded subtypes: relapsing-remitting, secondary progressive, progressive-relapsing; some patients unannotated. Findings of the study overall: Higher frequency in patients than in controls was seen for roughly five TRBV segments, with TRBV5-6, TRBV5-1 and TRBV20-1 among them.

The table lists this clonotype with a few counts. Its antigen is as yet unknown. This CDR3 has 15 amino acids. Trimming took 0 bases from V and 3 from J; bases not matched to a gene: 1. Germline values: CDR1 MNHEY, CDR2 SMNVEV (reference sequence). Prepared libraries of TCR beta cDNA carried unique molecular identifiers. MiXCR was run by TCRdb on the PCR reads, yielding one entry per CDR3 protein. The sample yields approximately 660,000 distinct CDR3 sequences, around 60% seen once. The sequencing input was blood. This chain uses TRBV27 with TRBJ1-5; 8 positions agree with TRBD1. This TCR was recovered from a girl aged 2-10 years with multiple sclerosis. As DNA, the CDR3 is TGTGCCAGCAGTTTATCGGGACAGGTCAATCAGCCCCAGCATTTT. Translated: CASSLSGQVNQPQHF.